This TCR beta chain was identified in a study of T cell repertoires in cytomegalovirus infection. The V and J ends lost 6 bases and 7 bases, in that order; junction bases with no gene match: 27. The CDR3 runs 20 residues. The germline V gene has CDR1 MNHEY and CDR2 SMNVEV (reference sequence). A single record per CDR3 protein comes from TCRdb applying MiXCR to the reads. The repertoire holds around 430,000 distinct CDR3 sequences, with about 42% as singletons. This clonotype was detected only a few times. The antigen is undetermined. The receptor comes from a human donor in good health (CMV status not recorded). Some clones in this sample may be carry-over from other donors' samples. This sequence joins TRBV27 and TRBJ2-3; 8 bases are shared with TRBD2. This sample comprised cultured PBMCs, obtained from culture after CMV antigen stimulation. CDR3 in amino acids: CASSSRTRTTGGARLYTQYF. The CDR3 DNA is TGTGCCAGCAGCTCTAGGACCCGGACTACGGGGGGGGCGCGTTTATATACGCAGTATTTT.